The rows below give T cell receptor beta chains drawn from one sample of a study of cytomegalovirus exposure and HLA in healthy donors. The repertoire was sequenced with immunoSEQ multiplex PCR; TCRdb's copy has only in-frame clones and lacks some. This sample has roughly 82,000 clones; 90% to 95% occur once, and the top ten carry 0.65% to 0.8%. Sequenced input: PBMCs. The receptors here all came from a man younger than 35 in good health and CMV-seronegative. CDR3s include the opening cysteine and the closing phenylalanine or tryptophan. A D gene is named only where the DNA matches it firmly. Clone sizes are given selectively: once, few, many, or a class where the clone is expanded.

D gene	J gene	clone size	V gene	CDR3 protein	CDR3 DNA
NA	TRBJ2-3	NA	TRBV4-2	CASSQGLADTQYF	TGTGCCAGCAGCCAGGGGCTGGCAGATACGCAGTATTTT
NA	TRBJ1-5	NA	TRBV6-1	CASSEWTALGPQHF	TGTGCCAGCAGTGAATGGACAGCCCTCGGGCCCCAGCATTTT
TRBD2	TRBJ2-3	NA	TRBV28	CASSSSGRADTDTQYF	TGTGCCAGCAGTTCTAGCGGGAGGGCCGACACAGATACGCAGTATTTT
NA	TRBJ1-2	NA	TRBV27	CASSITTGDYGYTF	TGTGCCAGCAGCATTACCACGGGGGACTATGGCTACACCTTC
TRBD2	TRBJ2-7	NA	TRBV7-2	CASSNSPTSGSYEQYF	TGTGCCAGCAGCAACTCTCCGACTAGCGGGAGCTACGAGCAGTACTTC
NA	TRBJ1-2	NA	TRBV25-1	CASSVGFYGYTF	TGTGCCAGCAGTGTGGGCTTTTATGGCTACACCTTC
TRBD1	TRBJ1-5	NA	TRBV28	CASSAGGGQPQHF	TGTGCCAGCAGCGCAGGGGGCGGTCAGCCCCAGCATTTT
TRBD1	TRBJ2-5	NA	TRBV6-5	CASRDSQETQYF	TGTGCCAGCCGGGACAGCCAAGAGACCCAGTACTTC
NA	TRBJ2-7	few	TRBV27	CASSLDSYYEQYF	TGTGCCAGCAGCCTAGACAGCTACTACGAGCAGTACTTC
NA	TRBJ2-2	NA	TRBV10-3	CAIRGSGANTGELFF	TGTGCCATCAGAGGTAGCGGAGCGAACACCGGGGAGCTGTTTTTT
TRBD1	TRBJ2-7	NA	TRBV11-2	CASSATPGQGARWSYEQYF	TGTGCCAGCAGCGCGACCCCGGGACAGGGGGCAAGATGGTCCTACGAGCAGTACTTC
NA	TRBJ2-5	NA	TRBV11-2	CASSPEASVQETQYF	TGTGCCAGCAGCCCGGAGGCTAGCGTGCAAGAGACCCAGTACTTC
TRBD2	TRBJ2-7	NA	TRBV4-3	CASSQAGGNSYEQYF	TGCGCCAGCAGCCAAGCGGGGGGAAACTCCTACGAGCAGTACTTC
NA	TRBJ1-2	once	TRBV12-5	CASGLETGYGYTF	TGTGCTAGTGGTTTGGAGACAGGCTATGGCTACACCTTC
NA	TRBJ1-6	NA	TRBV25-1	CASSEGWGTTPLHF	TGTGCCAGCAGTGAAGGGTGGGGGACTACACCCCTCCACTTT
TRBD2	TRBJ2-1	NA	TRBV6-5	CASSFFGTSGSYEQFF	TGTGCCAGCAGTTTTTTTGGGACTAGCGGGAGTTATGAGCAGTTCTTC
NA	TRBJ1-1	NA	TRBV7-2	CASSLDGYDGHRTEAFF	TGTGCCAGCAGCTTGGATGGGTACGACGGACACAGAACTGAAGCTTTCTTT
TRBD2	TRBJ2-2	NA	TRBV5-1	CASSLGTTNTGELFF	TGCGCCAGCAGCTTAGGGACTACGAACACCGGGGAGCTGTTTTTT
NA	TRBJ1-5	NA	TRBV5-1	CASSLDSNQPQHF	TGCGCCAGCAGCTTGGACAGTAATCAGCCCCAGCATTTT
NA	TRBJ2-5	NA	TRBV7-8	CASSAQGLGQETQYF	TGTGCCAGCAGCGCTCAGGGTTTAGGGCAAGAGACCCAGTACTTC
TRBD1	TRBJ2-7	NA	TRBV10-2	CASSESPLGRGRNLYGPGVDEQYF	TGCGCCAGCAGTGAGTCCCCTTTAGGCAGGGGGCGCAACCTATACGGTCCTGGGGTGGACGAGCAGTACTTC
NA	TRBJ2-7	NA	TRBV28	CATDREGSEQYF	TGTGCCACGGACAGGGAGGGGTCCGAGCAGTACTTC
NA	TRBJ1-3	NA	TRBV6-5	CASSRSGGRGNTIYF	TGTGCCAGCAGTCGCTCGGGGGGCCGTGGAAACACCATATATTTT
NA	TRBJ2-2	NA	TRBV2	CATKGSDSHIWHGELFF	TGTGCCACCAAAGGGAGCGATTCCCATATCTGGCACGGGGAGCTGTTTTTT
TRBD1	TRBJ2-6	NA	TRBV6-6	CASGTGPSGANVLTF	TGTGCCAGCGGGACAGGGCCTTCTGGGGCCAACGTCCTGACTTTC
NA	TRBJ1-3	NA	TRBV13	CASSSDTYSGNTIYF	TGTGCCAGCAGCTCGGACACCTACTCTGGAAACACCATATATTTT
TRBD1	TRBJ2-5	once	TRBV7-2	CASSSTGTETQYF	TGTGCCAGCAGCTCGACAGGGACAGAGACCCAGTACTTC
TRBD1	TRBJ1-2	once	TRBV5-1	CASSGGDRGQRYGYTF	TGCGCCAGCAGCGGCGGGGACAGGGGGCAACGTTACGGCTACACCTTC
NA	TRBJ1-1	NA	TRBV28	CASRPGGGFTEAFF	TGTGCCAGCAGACCCGGCGGGGGATTCACTGAAGCTTTCTTT
NA	TRBJ1-1	once	TRBV29-1	CSVAGRLQTEAFF	TGCAGCGTGGCAGGGAGGTTACAGACTGAAGCTTTCTTT
TRBD1	TRBJ1-2	NA	TRBV10-3	CAIQQGPRGYTF	TGTGCCATCCAACAGGGGCCTCGGGGCTACACCTTC
NA	TRBJ2-1	once	TRBV5-1	CASSLTGTEQFF	TGCGCCAGCAGCTTGACAGGGACTGAGCAGTTCTTC
NA	TRBJ1-1	NA	TRBV25-1	CASSDPLMANTEAFF	TGTGCCAGCAGTGATCCACTAATGGCGAACACTGAAGCTTTCTTT
TRBD2	TRBJ2-7	NA	TRBV10-3	CAISESPSGIYEQYF	TGTGCCATCAGTGAGTCGCCTAGCGGTATCTACGAGCAGTACTTC